This TCR beta chain was obtained from a study of T cell changes during pregnancy in multiple sclerosis. Only in-frame clones appear in the TCRdb table, and some are missing; sequencing was by immunoSEQ multiplex PCR. The data contain around 50,000 clones, 90% to 95% of them singletons. After removal of 4 bases from V and 1 base from J, the junction contained 13 bases not matched to a gene. This CDR3 has 18 amino acids. Germline V lookup: CDR1 SGDLS, CDR2 YYNGEE. This chain connects TRBV9 to TRBJ2-7; 11 nucleotides align to TRBD2. This specimen was CD8+ T cells from peripheral blood mononuclear cells, taken in the first trimester of pregnancy. The source is a female donor with multiple sclerosis, enrolled in a pregnancy study. The CDR3 coding sequence is TGTGCCAGCAGCCCTACGGGACTAGCGGCACTTTCTTCCTACGAGCAGTACTTC. It is translated as CASSPTGLAALSSYEQYF.